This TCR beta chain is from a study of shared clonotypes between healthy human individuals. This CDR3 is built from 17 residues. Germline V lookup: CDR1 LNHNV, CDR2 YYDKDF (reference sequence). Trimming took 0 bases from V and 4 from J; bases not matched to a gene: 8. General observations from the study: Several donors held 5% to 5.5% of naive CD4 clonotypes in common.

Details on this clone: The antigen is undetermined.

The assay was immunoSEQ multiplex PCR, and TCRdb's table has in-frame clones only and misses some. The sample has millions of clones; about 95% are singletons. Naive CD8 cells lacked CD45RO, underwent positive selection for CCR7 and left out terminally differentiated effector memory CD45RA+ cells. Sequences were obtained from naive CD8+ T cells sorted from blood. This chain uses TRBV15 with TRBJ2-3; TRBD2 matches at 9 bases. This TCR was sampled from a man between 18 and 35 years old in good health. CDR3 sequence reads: CATSRERREGPPDTQYF. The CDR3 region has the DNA TGTGCCACCAGCAGAGAGAGGCGGGAGGGCCCCCCAGATACGCAGTATTTT. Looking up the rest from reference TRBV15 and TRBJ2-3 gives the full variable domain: DAMVIQNPRYQVTQFGKPVTLSCSQTLNHNVMYWYQQKSSQAPKLLFHYYDKDFNNEADTPDNFQSRRPNTSFCFLDIRSPGLGDTAMYLCATSRERREGPPDTQYFGPGTRLTVL.